Below, 8 T cell receptor beta chains from the same sample are listed, as sequenced in a study of T-cell reconstitution after alpha-beta-depleted transplantation in children. A library of TCRbeta sequences, prepared with unique molecular identifiers, was generated. TCRdb ran MiXCR on the PCR reads and lists one entry per CDR3 protein. Of some 300,000 distinct CDR3 sequences listed, 10% are singletons. The specimen was PBMCs, collected before TCRalphabeta/CD19-depleted stem cell transplant. Receptors originate from a boy under two years old with acute myeloid leukemia, due to receive a stem cell transplant.

Note on this clonotype: A much larger clone lies a single base off, so this may be a read error. V usage is TRBV12-3 or TRBV12-4 and J usage is TRBJ2-7; possible D gene TRBD2, 7 bases. CDR3 length equals 15 residues. Trimming stripped 3 bases from V and 2 bases from J, with 14 bases between. CDR3 DNA sequence: TGTGCCAGCAGTTTTGCGGCGGGGGCGACCTACGAGCAGTACTTC. The encoded protein is CASSFAAGATYEQYF.

This clonotype came up many times. V gene TRBV6-5 combines with J gene TRBJ2-7; D uncertain. Trimming stripped 0 bases from V and 2 bases from J, with 8 bases between. The CDR3 runs 14 residues. The germline gives CDR1 MNHEY, CDR2 SVGAGI. CDR3 in amino acids: CASSYSSATYEQYF. CDR3 in DNA: TGTGCCAGCAGTTACTCGTCAGCGACCTACGAGCAGTACTTC.

This clonotype appeared many times. The chain links TRBV7-2 to TRBJ2-3; 7 nucleotides align to TRBD1. The CDR3 consists of 12 residues. The ends lost 5 bases at V and 12 bases at J; junction bases unmatched: 8. CDR1 is SGHTA, CDR2 FQGNSA, per germline. CDR3 sequence reads: CASSVRQGYQYF. CDR3 bases: TGTGCCAGCAGCGTGCGACAGGGTTACCAGTATTTT.

This clonotype appeared many times. The chain recombines TRBV12-3 or TRBV12-4 with TRBJ2-2, with D possibly matching TRBD2 (5 bases). The CDR3 sequence is 15 residues long. V was shortened by 6 bases and J by 0 bases, with 11 bases between the two germline ends. CDR3 sequence: CASREGFANTGELFF. In DNA form, the CDR3 reads TGTGCCAGCAGAGAGGGATTTGCGAACACCGGGGAGCTGTTTTTT.

At least ten counts were recorded for this clonotype. The V call is TRBV28, the J call TRBJ1-2; perhaps TRBD1 as D (5 bases). Germline V gives CDR1 MDHEN, CDR2 SYDVKM. The CDR3 has 12 residues. V was pared by 5 bases and J by 8 bases, with 12 bases between. As DNA, the CDR3 is TGTGCCAGCAGTAGAGAACCAGGGGGCTACACCTTC. It yields the protein CASSREPGGYTF.

This clonotype was seen repeatedly, ten times or more. This rearrangement joins TRBV7-9 to TRBJ1-5; D not certain. The CDR3 is 12 residues long. Germline-derived CDR1 and CDR2 are SEHNR and FQNEAQ (reference sequence). The V and J ends lost 5 bases and 5 bases respectively, with 7 bases between them. For the CDR3, the DNA is TGTGCCAGCAGCCTTCCTCATCAGCCCCAGCATTTT. Protein product: CASSLPHQPQHF.

This clonotype was recorded at least ten times. This sequence joins TRBV6-5 and TRBJ2-5, with D maybe TRBD2 (5 bases). The CDR3 covers 14 residues. Trimming removed 2 bases at V and 1 base at J, with 8 bases between. CDR1 is MNHEY, CDR2 SVGAGI, per germline. The CDR3 nucleotides read TGTGCCAGCAGTTACCCGGGGAGCCAAGAGACCCAGTACTTC. It specifies CASSYPGSQETQYF.

This clonotype came up many times. The V and J genes are TRBV6-5 and TRBJ1-6; maybe TRBD1 (5 bases). The CDR3 runs to 15 residues. Trimming removed 2 bases at V and 9 bases at J, with 14 bases between. The V gene's germline CDR1 is MNHEY and CDR2 SVGAGI. The CDR3 DNA follows: TGTGCCAGCAGTTACGGCGGCCCCGGGGGTTCACCCCTCCACTTT. Translated: CASSYGGPGGSPLHF.